Shown below are 8 T cell receptor beta chains from a single sample sequenced in a study of T cells in Graves' hyperthyroidism and ophthalmopathy. It was RNA transcripts that yielded the amplified TCR beta CDR3 regions. The HTBI primer set drove a first-round RT-PCR of the TCR CDR3. Using its own MiXCR run on the multiplex PCR reads, TCRdb lists one record per CDR3 protein. Altogether some 490,000 distinct CDR3 sequences are present, around a fifth being singletons, with the ten largest covering around 50%. The sample taken for sequencing was blood. These receptors originate from a woman between 65 and 79 years old with Graves' ophthalmopathy.

The table lists this clonotype with a few counts. The rearrangement joins TRBV6-2 or TRBV6-3 to TRBJ2-7; 8 bases agree with TRBD2. Germline lookup yields CDR1 MNHEY and CDR2 SVGEGT. The CDR3 length is 14 residues. Trimming removed 0 bases from V and 7 bases from J; junction bases left unmatched: 5. The CDR3 nucleotides are TGTGCCAGCAGTTACTCGCGGGGGGCTAATGAGCAGTACTTC. It is translated as CASSYSRGANEQYF.

There are a few counts of this clonotype. J is TRBJ2-5 and V is TRBV3-1; no clear D gene. Trimming removed 0 bases at V and 5 bases at J, with 13 bases between. The CDR3 length is 15 residues. The germline V gene encodes CDR1 LGHDT and CDR2 YNNKEL (reference sequence). DNA of the CDR3: TGTGCCAGCAGCCAAGAGGGTTACGCCCGGGAGACCCAGTACTTC. Translation: CASSQEGYARETQYF.

This clonotype was picked up a small number of times. The chain has TRBV7-9 and TRBJ2-7, with 10 bases fitting TRBD1. Germline lookup yields CDR1 SEHNR and CDR2 FQNEAQ (reference sequence). V lost 5 bases, J lost 2 bases, and 6 bases stayed unmatched. The CDR3 totals 15 residues. Here the CDR3 DNA reads TGTGCCAGCAGCCCACCGGGACAGGGGACCTACGAGCAGTACTTC. It translates to CASSPPGQGTYEQYF.

This clonotype was picked up many times. The rearrangement uses TRBV27 and TRBJ2-1; D is possibly TRBD1 or TRBD2 (5 bases each). The CDR3 is 15 amino acids. Germline V gene data show CDR1 as MNHEY and CDR2 as SMNVEV (reference sequence). The V end was cut by 6 bases, the J end by 7 bases, with 19 bases between. CDR3 coding DNA: TGTGCCAGCAGGCTCACGGGACCGTTGAGGAATGAGCAGTTCTTC. Its protein is CASRLTGPLRNEQFF.

This clonotype was counted only a few times. The J gene is TRBJ2-3, the V gene TRBV6-2 or TRBV6-3, with a tentative D call TRBD1 (6 bases). V was clipped by 4 bases and J by 0 bases, with 8 bases between them. Germline V CDR1 and CDR2: MNHEY, SVGEGT. The CDR3 has 14 residues. CDR3 sequence reads: CASSSGASTDTQYF. Here the CDR3 DNA reads TGTGCCAGCAGTTCAGGGGCTAGCACAGATACGCAGTATTTT.

V is TRBV30 and J is TRBJ2-3; D is perhaps TRBD2 (5 bases). There are 12 residues in the CDR3. Trimming removed 2 bases at V and 5 bases at J, with 8 bases between. Germline V gives CDR1 GTSNPN, CDR2 SVGIG (reference sequence). CDR3 in amino acids: CAWSQEGDTQYF. The CDR3 DNA sequence: TGTGCCTGGAGTCAAGAGGGAGATACGCAGTATTTT.

This clonotype was seen repeatedly, ten times or more. V usage is TRBV28 and J usage is TRBJ1-1; the D is unclear. This CDR3 comprises 15 residues. Germline V lookup: CDR1 MDHEN, CDR2 SYDVKM. V gave up 8 bases and J gave up 1 base, with 17 bases separating them. The chain's CDR3 is CASCNGRTENTEAFF. The CDR3 coding sequence is TGTGCCAGCTGCAACGGACGGACCGAGAACACTGAAGCTTTCTTT.

This clonotype was recorded a few times. This chain joins TRBV11-2 and TRBJ2-3; 10 positions agree with TRBD1. This CDR3 spans 14 amino acids. CDR1 and CDR2 from the germline V gene are SGHAT and FQNNGV. The ends lost 8 bases at V and 3 bases at J; junction bases unmatched: 5. In nucleotides, the CDR3 is TGTGCCAGCCATGACAGGGGGCTTACAGATACGCAGTATTTT. Its protein product is CASHDRGLTDTQYF.